This note documents a single T cell receptor beta chain sequence. This record comes from a study of control samples from healthy donors and cancer patients. Generated by immunoSEQ multiplex PCR, the TCRdb table keeps only in-frame clones and is missing some. The sample shows 170,000 or so clones, roughly 89% of them seen only once. Germline loops: CDR1 SGHTA, CDR2 FQGNSA. The V gene end was trimmed by 4 bases and the J gene end by 6 bases; junction bases not matched to a gene: 6. This CDR3 spans 15 amino acids. Material: blood. The chain joins TRBV7-2 to TRBJ2-3, with TRBD2 matching 11 bases. The TCR sequence derives from a woman between 50 and 59 years old in good health. CDR3 coding DNA: TGTGCCAGCAGCTCCTTAGCGGGAGGGAGGGATACGCAGTATTTT. Its translation: CASSSLAGGRDTQYF.